The rows below give T cell receptor beta chains drawn from one sample of a study of T cell responses to AZD1222 COVID-19 vaccine. Repertoires were generated with immunoSEQ multiplex PCR, while TCRdb's copy carries only in-frame clones and drops some. The top ten hold 22% of the sample, which has tens of thousands of clones, approximately 90% seen once. This specimen was peripheral blood, taken on day 0 of AZD1222 vaccination. All receptors derive from an adult in good health. The CDR3 runs from the conserved cysteine through the conserved F or W. D genes are given only for firm matches. Size tells how often a clone was seen (once, few, many) or the class of an expanded clone, and some rows leave it out.

clone_size,j_call,d_call,v_call,cdr3_aa,cdr3_nt
-,TRBJ2-1,-,TRBV6-1,CASSEAGRTVEQFF,TGTGCCAGCAGTGAAGCGGGAAGGACAGTTGAGCAGTTCTTC
-,TRBJ2-7,-,TRBV18,CASSAAQTYEQYF,TGTGCCAGCTCCGCGGCGCAGACCTACGAGCAGTACTTC
-,TRBJ2-2,TRBD1,TRBV7-2,CASSRQGFSGELFF,TGTGCCAGCAGCAGACAGGGTTTTTCCGGGGAGCTGTTTTTT
-,TRBJ2-5,-,TRBV10-3,CAISESPGETQYF,TGTGCCATCAGTGAGTCGCCGGGAGAGACCCAGTACTTC
-,TRBJ2-3,TRBD1,TRBV7-8,CASSPGTGLTDTQYF,TGTGCCAGCAGCCCCGGGACAGGGCTCACAGATACGCAGTATTTT
-,TRBJ1-4,-,TRBV29-1,CSVGIEGEKLFF,TGCAGCGTTGGGATAGAAGGTGAAAAACTGTTTTTT
-,TRBJ2-3,TRBD1,TRBV5-1,CASSPGQGAADTQYF,TGCGCCAGCAGCCCGGGACAGGGGGCAGCGGATACGCAGTATTTT
-,TRBJ1-2,TRBD1,TRBV5-1,CASSSRQGGNYGYTF,TGCGCCAGCAGCTCCCGACAGGGGGGGAACTATGGCTACACCTTC
-,TRBJ2-3,-,TRBV20-1,CSASRAGSSTDTQYF,TGCAGTGCTAGTAGGGCGGGTTCAAGCACAGATACGCAGTATTTT
-,TRBJ1-1,TRBD1,TRBV11-2,CASSLDGARTGSRTEAFF,TGTGCCAGCAGCTTAGATGGGGCGCGGACAGGGTCGAGGACTGAAGCTTTCTTT
-,TRBJ1-6,TRBD1,TRBV19,CASSIQGAYNSPLHF,TGTGCCAGTAGTATCCAGGGGGCTTATAATTCACCCCTCCACTTT
-,TRBJ2-1,-,TRBV5-1,CASSLGHAWEQFF,TGCGCCAGCAGCTTAGGACACGCCTGGGAGCAGTTCTTC
-,TRBJ1-6,-,TRBV28,CASSFGGARNSPLHF,TGTGCCAGCAGTTTCGGGGGAGCTCGTAATTCACCCCTCCACTTT
-,TRBJ1-3,-,TRBV2,CASLRDSSGNTIYF,TGTGCCAGCCTCAGGGACTCCTCTGGAAACACCATATATTTT
-,TRBJ1-2,-,TRBV19,CASSQQGRIGYTF,TGTGCCAGTAGCCAACAGGGACGGATTGGCTACACCTTC
-,TRBJ1-2,-,TRBV5-1,CASSATSTGIEANYGYTF,TGCGCCAGCAGCGCGACCTCTACAGGAATTGAGGCGAACTATGGCTACACCTTC
-,TRBJ1-6,-,TRBV21-1,CASSRRQGLRDGSPLHF,TGTGCCAGCAGCAGACGACAGGGGTTGCGCGATGGTTCACCCCTCCACTTT
-,TRBJ2-1,-,TRBV18,CASSPDSSYNEQFF,TGTGCCAGCTCACCGGACAGCTCCTACAATGAGCAGTTCTTC
once,TRBJ1-3,-,TRBV11-3,CASSWRSRDTGNTIYF,TGTGCCAGCAGCTGGCGCAGCCGCGACACTGGAAACACCATATATTTT
-,TRBJ1-4,-,TRBV3-1/TRBV3-2,CASSQDSVVGVPANEKLFF,TGTGCCAGCAGCCAAGATTCCGTCGTGGGGGTCCCGGCTAATGAAAAACTGTTTTTT
-,TRBJ2-5,TRBD1,TRBV10-3,CAIRGTAEETQYF,TGTGCCATCAGGGGGACAGCAGAAGAGACCCAGTACTTC
-,TRBJ1-5,TRBD1,TRBV28,CASSPSGGSSNQPQHF,TGTGCCAGCAGCCCCTCAGGGGGGAGTAGCAATCAGCCCCAGCATTTT
-,TRBJ1-5,-,TRBV18,CASSPQGSGPGNQPQHF,TGTGCCAGCTCACCCCAGGGAAGCGGTCCGGGGAATCAGCCCCAGCATTTT
once,TRBJ2-1,TRBD2,TRBV18,CASSPTGTSGYNEQFF,TGTGCCAGCTCACCGACAGGGACTAGCGGGTACAATGAGCAGTTCTTC
-,TRBJ2-7,-,TRBV4-1,CASSQVIQSSYEQYF,TGCGCCAGCAGCCAAGTAATTCAGAGCTCCTACGAGCAGTACTTC
-,TRBJ1-2,-,TRBV12-3/TRBV12-4,CASSLISGGGYTF,TGTGCCAGCAGTTTAATTTCGGGGGGCGGCTACACCTTC
-,TRBJ2-7,TRBD1,TRBV9,CASSVVGTGRNEQYF,TGTGCCAGCAGCGTAGTCGGGACAGGGCGCAACGAGCAGTACTTC
-,TRBJ2-1,-,TRBV3-1/TRBV3-2,CASSREDEQFF,TGTGCCAGCAGCCGGGAGGATGAGCAGTTCTTC
-,TRBJ2-3,-,TRBV7-2,CASSLVTSTDTQYF,TGTGCCAGCAGCTTAGTTACTTCCACAGATACGCAGTATTTT
-,TRBJ2-1,TRBD1,TRBV10-2,CASSVWTGGENEQFF,TGCGCCAGCAGTGTTTGGACAGGGGGTGAAAATGAGCAGTTCTTC
-,TRBJ1-2,-,TRBV5-6,CASSLFGWGTYGYTF,TGTGCCAGCAGCTTGTTCGGTTGGGGGACCTATGGCTACACCTTC
-,TRBJ1-6,-,TRBV12-3/TRBV12-4,CATSRQINSPLHF,TGTGCCACCTCCCGACAGATTAATTCACCCCTCCACTTT
medium-sized,TRBJ2-7,-,TRBV5-1,CASSASGGSLAEQYF,TGCGCCAGCAGCGCCTCAGGCGGATCCCTAGCCGAGCAGTACTTC
once,TRBJ2-3,-,TRBV12-5,CASGLTGADTQYF,TGTGCTAGTGGACTTACTGGGGCAGATACGCAGTATTTT
-,TRBJ2-3,-,TRBV18,CASSPFVGGRTDTQYF,TGTGCCAGCTCACCCTTCGTCGGAGGGCGCACAGATACGCAGTATTTT
-,TRBJ2-7,-,TRBV18,CASSPGPNEQYF,TGTGCCAGCTCACCGGGACCGAACGAGCAGTACTTC
-,TRBJ1-3,-,TRBV3-1/TRBV3-2,CASSQDSFSGNTIYF,TGTGCCAGCAGCCAAGATTCCTTCTCTGGAAACACCATATATTTT
-,TRBJ2-3,TRBD1,TRBV4-1,CASSFRTGPREDTQYF,TGCGCCAGCAGCTTCCGGACAGGCCCCAGGGAAGATACGCAGTATTTT
-,TRBJ1-1,-,TRBV18,CASSVEIGGTEAFF,TGTGCCAGTTCGGTTGAAATCGGTGGCACTGAAGCTTTCTTT
-,TRBJ1-2,-,TRBV29-1,CSVGVYDGYTF,TGCAGCGTTGGGGTTTATGATGGCTACACCTTC
once,TRBJ2-5,TRBD1,TRBV25-1,CASSEWDRGSAQYF,TGTGCCAGCAGTGAATGGGACAGGGGTTCGGCCCAGTACTTC
few,TRBJ1-4,-,TRBV11-2,CASSSPTRTSGGKLFF,TGTGCCAGCAGCTCACCAACCCGGACGTCTGGTGGAAAACTGTTTTTT
-,TRBJ1-5,-,TRBV18,CASSQTSQPQHF,TGTGCCAGCTCACAGACTAGTCAGCCCCAGCATTTT
-,TRBJ1-4,-,TRBV7-6,CASSLAGAGANEKLFF,TGTGCCAGCAGCTTAGCGGGTGCAGGGGCTAATGAAAAACTGTTTTTT
few,TRBJ2-7,TRBD1,TRBV12-3/TRBV12-4,CASQRDRKYEQYF,TGTGCCAGCCAACGGGACAGAAAATACGAGCAGTACTTC
-,TRBJ1-5,TRBD1,TRBV6-4,CASRVQGTGNQPQHF,TGTGCCAGCAGAGTGCAGGGGACAGGGAATCAGCCCCAGCATTTT
-,TRBJ2-1,-,TRBV6-2/TRBV6-3,CASSRWGGGVNEQFF,TGTGCCAGCAGCCGCTGGGGAGGGGGCGTAAATGAGCAGTTCTTC
once,TRBJ1-5,-,TRBV5-1,CASSSGFGSNQPQHF,TGCGCCAGCAGCTCCGGGTTTGGTAGCAATCAGCCCCAGCATTTT
-,TRBJ1-3,-,TRBV7-2,CASSWGHRSGNTIYF,TGTGCCAGCAGCTGGGGACACCGCTCTGGAAACACCATATATTTT
-,TRBJ2-5,TRBD2,TRBV9,CASSYSGGQETQYF,TGTGCCAGCAGCTATAGCGGGGGCCAAGAGACCCAGTACTTC
-,TRBJ1-5,-,TRBV28,CASSLGGGGRGQPQHF,TGTGCCAGCAGTTTAGGGGGAGGGGGGCGAGGACAGCCCCAGCATTTT
-,TRBJ1-5,-,TRBV6-2/TRBV6-3,CASSYSQGGRGQPQHF,TGTGCCAGCAGTTACTCGCAAGGAGGAAGAGGTCAGCCCCAGCATTTT
-,TRBJ1-1,-,TRBV6-6,CASSYSASDGAEAFF,TGTGCCAGCAGTTACTCCGCGTCGGACGGAGCCGAGGCTTTCTTT
-,TRBJ1-4,-,TRBV5-1,CASSTDRTNEKLFF,TGCGCCAGCAGCACCGACAGGACGAATGAAAAACTGTTTTTT